This TCR beta chain originates from a study of control samples from healthy donors and cancer patients. The CDR3 contains 15 residues. V dropped 4 bases and J dropped 2; count of bases not matched to a gene: 4. The germline gives CDR1 SGDLS, CDR2 YYNGEE. Using immunoSEQ multiplex PCR, the repertoire was profiled, and TCRdb retains in-frame clones only, with some absent. The data contain about 89,000 clones, around 86% of them singletons. The sequenced sample consisted of blood. The chain employs TRBV9 and TRBJ2-1; 9 bases line up with TRBD1. The source is a young man in good health. The CDR3 loop is CASSPRDRAYNEQFF. CDR3 nucleotides: TGTGCCAGCAGCCCCCGGGACAGGGCCTACAATGAGCAGTTCTTC.